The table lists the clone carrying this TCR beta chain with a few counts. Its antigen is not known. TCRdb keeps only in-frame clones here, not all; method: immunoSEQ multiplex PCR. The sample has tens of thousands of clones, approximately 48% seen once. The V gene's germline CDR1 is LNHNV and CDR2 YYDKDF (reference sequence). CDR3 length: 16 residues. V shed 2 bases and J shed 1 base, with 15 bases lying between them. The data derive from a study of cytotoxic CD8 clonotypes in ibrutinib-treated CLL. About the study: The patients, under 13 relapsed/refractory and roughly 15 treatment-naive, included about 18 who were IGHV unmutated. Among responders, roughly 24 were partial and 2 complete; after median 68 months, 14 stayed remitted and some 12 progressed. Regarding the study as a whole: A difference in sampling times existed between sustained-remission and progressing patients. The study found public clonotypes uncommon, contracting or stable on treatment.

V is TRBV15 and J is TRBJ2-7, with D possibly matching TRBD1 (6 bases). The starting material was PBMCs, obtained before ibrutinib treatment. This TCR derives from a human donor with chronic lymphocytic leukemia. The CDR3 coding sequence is TGTGCCACCAGCAGAATCGCCAGGGGAAATTCCTACGAGCAGTACTTC. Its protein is CATSRIARGNSYEQYF.